This T cell receptor beta chain comes out of a study of neurological immune-mediated disorders. Overall study results and limits: Multiple sclerosis, the disease with the least TCR clonal expansion, fell below healthy controls, whereas HTLV-1-associated myelopathy showed the most. TCR-beta repertoires seemed private in all groups, with no expanded CDR3 amino acid sequences shared.

The germline V and J ends were trimmed by 1 base and 4 bases, with 14 bases remaining between them. The CDR3 is 15 residues long. CDR1 and CDR2 from the germline V gene are SGHRS and YFSETQ. In TCRdb, the 5' RACE reads were re-called with MiXCR into one record per CDR3 protein. The data contain under 20,000 distinct CDR3 sequences, under 15% of them singletons. This clonotype rates as medium-sized. Its specificity is unknown. The sequencing input was PBMCs. The sequence was obtained from a man in his 60s with HTLV-1-associated myelopathy (HAM/TSP). J is TRBJ2-5 and V is TRBV5-1; tentatively, D is TRBD2 (7 bases). DNA for the CDR3: TGCGCCAGCAGCTTGAGGGGGGGGGCCGGAGAGACCCAGTACTTC. Translation gives CASSLRGGAGETQYF.